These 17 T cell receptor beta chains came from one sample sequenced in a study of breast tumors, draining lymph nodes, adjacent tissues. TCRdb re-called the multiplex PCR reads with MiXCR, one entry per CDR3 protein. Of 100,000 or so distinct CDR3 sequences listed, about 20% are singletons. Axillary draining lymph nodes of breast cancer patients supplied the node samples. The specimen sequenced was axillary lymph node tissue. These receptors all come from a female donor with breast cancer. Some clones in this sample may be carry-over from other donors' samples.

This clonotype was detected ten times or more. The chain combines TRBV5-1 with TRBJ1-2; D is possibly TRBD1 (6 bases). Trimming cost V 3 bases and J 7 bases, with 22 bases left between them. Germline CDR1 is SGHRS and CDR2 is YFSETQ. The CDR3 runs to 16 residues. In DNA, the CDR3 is TGCGCCAGCAGCTGGGGACACGGTAGGGTGGCCTTTGGCTACACCTTC. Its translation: CASSWGHGRVAFGYTF.

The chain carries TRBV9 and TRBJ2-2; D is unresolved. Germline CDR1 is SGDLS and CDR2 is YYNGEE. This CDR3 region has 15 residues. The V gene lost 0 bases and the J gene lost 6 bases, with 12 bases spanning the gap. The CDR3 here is CASSVGWESAGELFF. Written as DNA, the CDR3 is TGTGCCAGCAGCGTAGGATGGGAAAGCGCCGGGGAGCTGTTTTTT.

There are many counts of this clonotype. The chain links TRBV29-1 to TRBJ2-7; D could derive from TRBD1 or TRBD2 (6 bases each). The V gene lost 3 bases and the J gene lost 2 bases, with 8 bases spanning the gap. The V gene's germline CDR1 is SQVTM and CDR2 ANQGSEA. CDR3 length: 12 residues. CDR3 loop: CSVEEGAYEQYF. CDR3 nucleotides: TGCAGCGTTGAGGAGGGGGCCTACGAGCAGTACTTC.

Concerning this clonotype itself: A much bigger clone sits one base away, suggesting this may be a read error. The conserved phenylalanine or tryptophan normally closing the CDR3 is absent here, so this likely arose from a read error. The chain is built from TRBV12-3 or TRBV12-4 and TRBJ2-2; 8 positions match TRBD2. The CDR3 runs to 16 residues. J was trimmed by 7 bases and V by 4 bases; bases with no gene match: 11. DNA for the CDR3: TGTGCCAGCAGTTCCTCCGGGGGGGGCCGAGGCGGGGAGCTGTTTCTT. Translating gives CASSSSGGGRGGELFL.

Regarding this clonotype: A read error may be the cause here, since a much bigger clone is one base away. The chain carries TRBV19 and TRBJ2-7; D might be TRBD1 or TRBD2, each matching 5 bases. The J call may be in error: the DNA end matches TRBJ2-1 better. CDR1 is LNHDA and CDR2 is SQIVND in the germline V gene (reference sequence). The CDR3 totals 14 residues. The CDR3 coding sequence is TGTGCCAGTAGTACCAGGGACGCATCCTACGAGCAGTTCTTC. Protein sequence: CASSTRDASYEQFF.

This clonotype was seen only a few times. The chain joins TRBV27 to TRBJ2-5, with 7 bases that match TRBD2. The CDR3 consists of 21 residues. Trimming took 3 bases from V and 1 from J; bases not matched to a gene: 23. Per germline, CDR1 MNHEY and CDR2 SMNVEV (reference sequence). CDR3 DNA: TGTGCCAGCAGTTTGACTCCTCCTAGCGGCAGAACACCCGGGGCCCAAGAGACCCAGTACTTC. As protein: CASSLTPPSGRTPGAQETQYF.

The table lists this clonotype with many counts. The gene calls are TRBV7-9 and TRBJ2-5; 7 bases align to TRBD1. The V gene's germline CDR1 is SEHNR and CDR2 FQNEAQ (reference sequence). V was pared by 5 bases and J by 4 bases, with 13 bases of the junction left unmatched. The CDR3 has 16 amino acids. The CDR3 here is CASSRSRQGLLETQYF. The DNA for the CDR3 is TGTGCCAGCAGCCGCTCTCGACAGGGCTTGTTAGAGACCCAGTACTTC.

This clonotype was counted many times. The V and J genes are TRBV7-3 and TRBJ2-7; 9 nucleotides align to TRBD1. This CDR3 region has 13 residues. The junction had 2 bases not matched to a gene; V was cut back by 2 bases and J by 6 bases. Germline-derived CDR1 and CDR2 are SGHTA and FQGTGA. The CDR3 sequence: CASSLGDRAEQYF. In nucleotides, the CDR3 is TGTGCCAGCAGCTTAGGGGACAGGGCCGAGCAGTACTTC.

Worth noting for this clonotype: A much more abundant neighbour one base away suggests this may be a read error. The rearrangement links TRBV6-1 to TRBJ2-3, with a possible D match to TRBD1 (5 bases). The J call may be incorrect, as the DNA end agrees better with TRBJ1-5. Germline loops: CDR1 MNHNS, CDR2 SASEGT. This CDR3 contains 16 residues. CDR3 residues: CASSLRGGGGTDTQHF. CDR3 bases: TGTGCCAGCAGTTTGCGGGGGGGAGGTGGCACAGATACGCAGCATTTT.

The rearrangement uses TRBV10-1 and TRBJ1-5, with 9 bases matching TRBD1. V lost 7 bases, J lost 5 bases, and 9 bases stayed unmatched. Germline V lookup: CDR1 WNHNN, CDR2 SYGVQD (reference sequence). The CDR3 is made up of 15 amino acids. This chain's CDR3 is CASTGTGRMDQPQHF. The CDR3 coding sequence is TGCGCCAGCACCGGGACAGGGCGGATGGATCAGCCCCAGCATTTT.

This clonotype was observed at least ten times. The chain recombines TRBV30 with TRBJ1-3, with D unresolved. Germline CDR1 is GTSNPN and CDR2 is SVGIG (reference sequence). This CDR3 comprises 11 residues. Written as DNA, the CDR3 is TGTGCACGGAATTCTGGAAACACCATATATTTT. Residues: CARNSGNTIYF.

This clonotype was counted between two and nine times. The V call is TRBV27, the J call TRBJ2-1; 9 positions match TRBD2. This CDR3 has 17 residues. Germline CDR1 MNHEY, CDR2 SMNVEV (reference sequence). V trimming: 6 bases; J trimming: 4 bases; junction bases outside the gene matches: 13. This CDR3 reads CASSRTPGLALYNEQFF. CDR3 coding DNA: TGTGCCAGCAGCCGAACTCCGGGACTAGCACTATACAATGAGCAGTTCTTC.

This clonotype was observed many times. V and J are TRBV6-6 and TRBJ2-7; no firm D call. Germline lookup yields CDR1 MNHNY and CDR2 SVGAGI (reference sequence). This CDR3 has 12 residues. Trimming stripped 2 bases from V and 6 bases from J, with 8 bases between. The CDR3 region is CASSYVGVEQYF. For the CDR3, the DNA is TGTGCCAGCAGTTACGTAGGAGTCGAGCAGTACTTC.

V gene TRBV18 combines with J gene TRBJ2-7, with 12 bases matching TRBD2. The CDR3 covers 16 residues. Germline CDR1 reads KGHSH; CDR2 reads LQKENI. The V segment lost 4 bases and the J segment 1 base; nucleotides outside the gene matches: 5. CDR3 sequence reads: CASSQRTSGTSYEQYF. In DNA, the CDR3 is TGTGCCAGCTCACAACGGACTAGCGGGACTTCCTACGAGCAGTACTTC. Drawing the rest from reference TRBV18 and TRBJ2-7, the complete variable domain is NAGVMQNPRHLVRRRGQEARLRCSPMKGHSHVYWYRQLPEEGLKFMVYLQKENIIDESGMPKERFSAEFPKEGPSILRIQQVVRGDSAAYFCASSQRTSGTSYEQYFGPGTRLTVT.

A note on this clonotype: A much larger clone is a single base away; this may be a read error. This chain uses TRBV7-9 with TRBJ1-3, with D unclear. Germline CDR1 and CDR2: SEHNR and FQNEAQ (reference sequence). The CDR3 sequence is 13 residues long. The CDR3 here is CASSLAAGSTIYF. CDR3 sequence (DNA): TGTGCCAGCAGCTTAGCGGCTGGAAGCACCATATATTTT.

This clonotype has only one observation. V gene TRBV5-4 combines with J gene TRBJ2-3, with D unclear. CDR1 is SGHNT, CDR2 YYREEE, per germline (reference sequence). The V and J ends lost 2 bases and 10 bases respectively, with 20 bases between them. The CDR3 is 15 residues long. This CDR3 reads CASSFGQSSQFAQYF. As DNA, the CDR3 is TGTGCCAGCAGCTTTGGTCAAAGTAGTCAGTTTGCGCAGTATTTT.

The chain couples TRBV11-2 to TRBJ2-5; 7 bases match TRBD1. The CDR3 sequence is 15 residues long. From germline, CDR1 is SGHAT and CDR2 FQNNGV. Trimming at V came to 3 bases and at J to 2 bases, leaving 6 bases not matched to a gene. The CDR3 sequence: CASSFKGGEQETQYF. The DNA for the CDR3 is TGTGCCAGCAGCTTTAAAGGGGGCGAACAAGAGACCCAGTACTTC.